The present T cell receptor beta chain was sequenced within a study of blood T cell repertoires in COVID-19. At the level of the study: There were acute and convalescent COVID-19 samples, and they came from the United States, Italy and Spain. From T cells, B-cell-depleted T cells, or PBMCs came the material, which was cDNA or gDNA.

Per the study methods: Estimates of nucleated cell counts were drawn from the amplification of reference gene primers. TCRdb's table, derived via immunoSEQ multiplex PCR, lists solely in-frame clones and lacks some. V and J calls and clone size are given by that table; D and trimming were obtained from the DNA. The repertoire holds 150,000 to 200,000 clones, around 83% seen once, with about 19% in the top ten. The source material was peripheral blood. The TCR sequence derives from a woman in her seventies who had recovered from COVID-19.

For the CDR3, the DNA is TGTGCCATCAGGGACCGCTCGGGGGACGAGCAGTACTTC. It encodes CAIRDRSGDEQYF. V gene TRBV10-3 combines with J gene TRBJ2-7, with a possible D match to TRBD2 (6 bases). Trimming took 6 bases from V and 5 from J, leaving 14 bases between them. In germline, CDR1 is ENHRY, CDR2 SYGVKD. This CDR3 contains 13 residues.